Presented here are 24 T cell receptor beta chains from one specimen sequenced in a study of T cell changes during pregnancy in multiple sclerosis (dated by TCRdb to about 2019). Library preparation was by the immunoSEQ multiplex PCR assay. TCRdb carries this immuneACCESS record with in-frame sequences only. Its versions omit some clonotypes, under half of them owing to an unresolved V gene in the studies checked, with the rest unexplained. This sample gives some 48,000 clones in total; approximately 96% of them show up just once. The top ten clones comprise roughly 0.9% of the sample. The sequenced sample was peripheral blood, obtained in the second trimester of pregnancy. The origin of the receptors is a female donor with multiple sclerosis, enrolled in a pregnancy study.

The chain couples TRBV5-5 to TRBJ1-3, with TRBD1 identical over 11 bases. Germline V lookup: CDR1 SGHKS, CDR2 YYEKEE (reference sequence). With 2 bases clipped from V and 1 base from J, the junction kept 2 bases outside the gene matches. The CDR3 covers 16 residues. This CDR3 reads CASSFGQGASGNTIYF. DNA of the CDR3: TGTGCCAGCAGCTTCGGACAGGGGGCATCTGGAAACACCATATATTTT. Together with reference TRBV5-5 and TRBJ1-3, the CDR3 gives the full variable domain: DAGVTQSPTHLIKTRGQQVTLRCSPISGHKSVSWYQQVLGQGPQFIFQYYEKEERGRGNFPDRFSARQFPNYSSELNVNALLLGDSALYLCASSFGQGASGNTIYFGEGSWLTVV.

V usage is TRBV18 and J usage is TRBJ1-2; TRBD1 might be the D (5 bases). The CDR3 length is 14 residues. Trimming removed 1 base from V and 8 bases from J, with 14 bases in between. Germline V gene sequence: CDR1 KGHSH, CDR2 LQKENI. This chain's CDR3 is CASSPQYQGGGYTF. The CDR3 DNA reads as TGTGCCAGCTCACCACAGTATCAGGGCGGCGGCTACACCTTC.

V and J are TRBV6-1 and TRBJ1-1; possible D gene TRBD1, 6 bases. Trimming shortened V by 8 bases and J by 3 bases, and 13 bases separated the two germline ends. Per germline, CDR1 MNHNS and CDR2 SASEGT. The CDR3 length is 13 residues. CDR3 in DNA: TGTGCCAGCTGTCACAGGGTGGACACTGAAGCTTTCTTT. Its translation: CASCHRVDTEAFF.

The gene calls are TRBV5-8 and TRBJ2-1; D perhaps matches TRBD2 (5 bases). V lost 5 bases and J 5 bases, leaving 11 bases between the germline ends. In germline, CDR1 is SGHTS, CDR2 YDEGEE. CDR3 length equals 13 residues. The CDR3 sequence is CASRSTNNNEQFF. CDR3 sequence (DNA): TGTGCCAGCAGGTCGACTAATAACAATGAGCAGTTCTTC.

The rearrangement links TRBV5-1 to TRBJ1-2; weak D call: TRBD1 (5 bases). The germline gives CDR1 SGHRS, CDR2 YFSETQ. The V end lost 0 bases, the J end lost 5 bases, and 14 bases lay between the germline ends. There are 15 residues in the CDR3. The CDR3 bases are TGCGCCAGCAGCTTGGATGAGGGAGGGACTTATGGCTACACCTTC. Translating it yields CASSLDEGGTYGYTF.

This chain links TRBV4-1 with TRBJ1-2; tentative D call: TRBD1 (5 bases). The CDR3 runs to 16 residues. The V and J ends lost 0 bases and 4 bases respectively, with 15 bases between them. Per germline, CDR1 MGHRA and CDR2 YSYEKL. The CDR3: CASSQDRAAVAYGYTF. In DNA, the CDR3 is TGCGCCAGCAGCCAAGACAGGGCCGCGGTGGCCTATGGCTACACCTTC.

CDR3 DNA sequence: TGTGCCAGCAGCTCGCGGGGGGGCCGCAATGAGCAGTTCTTC. It specifies CASSSRGGRNEQFF. The rearrangement joins TRBV7-3 to TRBJ2-1; TRBD2 aligns across 9 bases. CDR1 and CDR2 (germline): SGHTA, FQGTGA. The CDR3 consists of 14 residues. J was trimmed by 6 bases and V by 4 bases; bases with no gene match: 4.

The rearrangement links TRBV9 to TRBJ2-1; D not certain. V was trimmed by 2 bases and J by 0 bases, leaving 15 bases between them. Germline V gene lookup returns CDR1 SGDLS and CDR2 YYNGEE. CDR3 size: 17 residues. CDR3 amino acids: CASSVAPGSSSYNEQFF. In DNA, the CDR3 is TGTGCCAGCAGCGTGGCCCCCGGTTCTAGCTCCTACAATGAGCAGTTCTTC. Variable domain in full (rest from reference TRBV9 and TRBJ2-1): DSGVTQTPKHLITATGQRVTLRCSPRSGDLSVYWYQQSLDQGLQFLIQYYNGEERAKGNILERFSAQQFPDLHSELNLSSLELGDSALYFCASSVAPGSSSYNEQFFGPGTRLTVL.

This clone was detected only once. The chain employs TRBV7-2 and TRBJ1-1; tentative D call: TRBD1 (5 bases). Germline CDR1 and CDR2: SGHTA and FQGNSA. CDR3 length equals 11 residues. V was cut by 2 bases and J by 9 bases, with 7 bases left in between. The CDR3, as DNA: TGTGCCAGCAGCTTAAGGGGAAAAGCTTTCTTT. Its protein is CASSLRGKAFF.

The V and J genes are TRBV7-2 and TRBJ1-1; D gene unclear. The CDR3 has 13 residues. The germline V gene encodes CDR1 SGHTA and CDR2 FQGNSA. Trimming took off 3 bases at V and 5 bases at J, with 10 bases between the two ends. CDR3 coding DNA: TGTGCCAGCAGCTTCGGGAAGGGTACTGAAGCTTTCTTT. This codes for CASSFGKGTEAFF.

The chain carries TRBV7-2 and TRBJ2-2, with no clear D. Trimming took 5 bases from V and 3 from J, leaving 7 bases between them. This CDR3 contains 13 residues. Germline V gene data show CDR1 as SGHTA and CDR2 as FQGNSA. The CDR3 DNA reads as TGTGCCAGCAGCCAGGCGTACACCGGGGAGCTGTTTTTT. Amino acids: CASSQAYTGELFF.

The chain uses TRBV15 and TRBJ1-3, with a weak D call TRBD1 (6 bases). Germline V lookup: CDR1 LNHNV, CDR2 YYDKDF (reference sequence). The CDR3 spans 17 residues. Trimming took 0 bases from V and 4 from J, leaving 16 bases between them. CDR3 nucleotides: TGTGCCACCAGCAGAGATGGGGGCAGCCGTCCAGGAAACACCATATATTTT. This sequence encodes CATSRDGGSRPGNTIYF.

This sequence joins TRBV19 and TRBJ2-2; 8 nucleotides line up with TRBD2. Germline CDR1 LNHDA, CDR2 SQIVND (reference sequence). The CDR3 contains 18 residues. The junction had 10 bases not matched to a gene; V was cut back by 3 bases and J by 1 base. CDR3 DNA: TGTGCCAGTAGTATCAACCCTAGGAGCGGGAGGAACACCGGGGAGCTGTTTTTT. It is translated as CASSINPRSGRNTGELFF.

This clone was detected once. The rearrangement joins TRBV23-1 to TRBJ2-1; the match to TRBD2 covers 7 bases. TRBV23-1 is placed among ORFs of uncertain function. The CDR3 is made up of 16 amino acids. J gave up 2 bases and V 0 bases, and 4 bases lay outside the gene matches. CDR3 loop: CASSQSTGGPYNEQFF. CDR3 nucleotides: TGCGCCAGCAGTCAATCTACGGGAGGACCCTACAATGAGCAGTTCTTC.

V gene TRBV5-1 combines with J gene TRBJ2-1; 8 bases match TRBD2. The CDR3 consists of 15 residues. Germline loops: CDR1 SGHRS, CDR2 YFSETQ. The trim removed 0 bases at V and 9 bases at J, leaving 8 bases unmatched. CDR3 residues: CASSLGVSAGGEQFF. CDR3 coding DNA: TGCGCCAGCAGCTTGGGGGTATCGGCGGGAGGTGAGCAGTTCTTC.

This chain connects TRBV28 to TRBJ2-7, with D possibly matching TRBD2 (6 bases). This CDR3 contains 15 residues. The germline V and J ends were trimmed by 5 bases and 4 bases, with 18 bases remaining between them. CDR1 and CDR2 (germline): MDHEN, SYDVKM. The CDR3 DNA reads TGTGCCAGCAGTCCACCCCGGGCGGGGCGATACGAGCAGTACTTC. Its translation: CASSPPRAGRYEQYF.

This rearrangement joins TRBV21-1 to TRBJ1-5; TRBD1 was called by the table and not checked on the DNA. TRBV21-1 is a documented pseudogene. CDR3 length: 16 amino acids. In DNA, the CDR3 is TGTGCCAGCAGCAGCAGGGGGCAGCCCCACAATCAGCCCCAGCATTTT. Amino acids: CASSSRGQPHNQPQHF.

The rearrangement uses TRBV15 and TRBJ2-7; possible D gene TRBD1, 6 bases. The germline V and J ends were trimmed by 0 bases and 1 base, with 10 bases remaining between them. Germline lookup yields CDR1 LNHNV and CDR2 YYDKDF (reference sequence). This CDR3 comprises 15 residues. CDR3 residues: CATSREHGQSYEQYF. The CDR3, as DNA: TGTGCCACCAGCAGAGAACATGGACAGTCCTACGAGCAGTACTTC.

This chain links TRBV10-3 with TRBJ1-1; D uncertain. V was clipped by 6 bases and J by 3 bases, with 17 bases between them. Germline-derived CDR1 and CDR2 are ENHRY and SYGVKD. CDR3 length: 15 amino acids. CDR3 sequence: CAISEGYRGDTEAFF. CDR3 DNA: TGTGCCATCAGCGAGGGATATAGAGGAGACACTGAAGCTTTCTTT.

CDR3 bases: TGTGCCACACTAGCGGGCTACTACGAGCAGTACTTC. Encoded protein: CATLAGYYEQYF. The chain joins TRBV6-1 to TRBJ2-7, with TRBD2 identical over 9 bases. The CDR3 is made up of 12 amino acids. Germline V CDR1 and CDR2: MNHNS, SASEGT. After removal of 10 bases from V and 3 bases from J, the junction contained 4 bases not matched to a gene.

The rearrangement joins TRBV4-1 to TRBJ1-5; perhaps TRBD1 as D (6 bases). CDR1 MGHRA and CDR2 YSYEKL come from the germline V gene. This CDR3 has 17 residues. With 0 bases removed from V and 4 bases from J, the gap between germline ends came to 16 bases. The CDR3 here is CASSQDKATGFNQPQHF. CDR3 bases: TGCGCCAGCAGCCAAGATAAAGCGACAGGCTTTAATCAGCCCCAGCATTTT.

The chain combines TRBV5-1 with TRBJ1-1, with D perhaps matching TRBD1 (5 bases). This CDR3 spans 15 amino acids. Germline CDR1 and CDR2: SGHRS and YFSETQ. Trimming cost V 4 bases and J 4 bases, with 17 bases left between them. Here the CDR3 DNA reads TGCGCCAGCAGCACGTCGGTGGCCGGGGGCACTGAAGCTTTCTTT. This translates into CASSTSVAGGTEAFF. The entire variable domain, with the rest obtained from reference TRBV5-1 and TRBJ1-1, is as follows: KAGVTQTPRYLIKTRGQQVTLSCSPISGHRSVSWYQQTPGQGLQFLFEYFSETQRNKGNFPGRFSGRQFSNSRSEMNVSTLELGDSALYLCASSTSVAGGTEAFFGQGTRLTVV.

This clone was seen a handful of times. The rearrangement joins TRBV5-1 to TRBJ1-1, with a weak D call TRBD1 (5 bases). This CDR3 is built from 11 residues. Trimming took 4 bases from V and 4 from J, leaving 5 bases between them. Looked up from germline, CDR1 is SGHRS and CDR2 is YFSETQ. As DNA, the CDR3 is TGCGCCAGCAGCAGGGGCACTGAAGCTTTCTTT. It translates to CASSRGTEAFF.

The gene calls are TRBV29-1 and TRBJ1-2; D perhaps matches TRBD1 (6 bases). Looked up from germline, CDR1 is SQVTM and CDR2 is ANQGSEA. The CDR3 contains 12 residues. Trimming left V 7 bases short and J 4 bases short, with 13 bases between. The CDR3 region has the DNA TGCAGCGGTGCAAGGGGGGGCTATGGCTACACCTTC. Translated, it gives CSGARGGYGYTF.